This is a list of T cell receptor beta chains from one sample in a study of cytotoxic CD8 clonotypes in ibrutinib-treated CLL. TCRdb keeps only in-frame clones here, not all; method: immunoSEQ multiplex PCR. The sample has under 150,000 clones, under 90% seen once; the top ten hold 3% to 4%. The specimen comprised PBMCs, sampled after 24 months of ibrutinib treatment. The receptors here all came from a human donor with chronic lymphocytic leukemia. CDR3s include the opening cysteine and the closing phenylalanine or tryptophan. D genes are given only for firm matches. Part of the rows lack a size; the others show once, few, many or a class for expanded clones.

d_gene,abundance,j_gene,v_gene,CDR3aa,CDR3nt
TRBD2,NA,TRBJ2-2,TRBV11-2,CASSLDLAGFSGELFF,TGTGCCAGCAGCTTAGATCTAGCGGGTTTTTCCGGGGAGCTGTTTTTT
NA,once,TRBJ2-7,TRBV2,CASSGTYEQYF,TGTGCCAGCAGCGGTACCTACGAGCAGTACTTC
NA,NA,TRBJ2-7,TRBV11-2,CASSSAYEQYF,TGTGCCAGCAGCTCTGCCTACGAGCAGTACTTC
NA,NA,TRBJ1-3,TRBV7-2,CASSPDGASGNTIYF,TGTGCCAGCAGCCCCGACGGAGCCTCTGGAAACACCATATATTTT
TRBD1,NA,TRBJ2-2,TRBV6-1,CASSDTGAARRELFF,TGTGCCAGCAGTGATACAGGGGCAGCCAGGAGGGAGCTGTTTTTT
NA,NA,TRBJ1-2,TRBV30,CAWSVGYGYTF,TGTGCCTGGAGTGTGGGGTATGGCTACACCTTC
NA,NA,TRBJ1-1,TRBV14,CASNPWTDTEAFF,TGTGCCAGCAATCCTTGGACAGACACTGAAGCTTTCTTT
TRBD1,NA,TRBJ1-3,TRBV30,CAWSVDRGGNTIYF,TGTGCCTGGAGTGTAGACAGGGGAGGAAACACCATATATTTT
TRBD2,NA,TRBJ2-3,TRBV4-1,CASSPILAGTDTQYF,TGCGCCAGCAGCCCCATTCTAGCGGGGACAGATACGCAGTATTTT
TRBD1,NA,TRBJ1-2,TRBV30,CAWSVQRGLHGYTF,TGTGCCTGGAGTGTCCAGAGGGGGCTCCATGGCTACACCTTC
TRBD2,NA,TRBJ2-5,TRBV10-1,CASSESGGQTQYF,TGCGCCAGCAGTGAGAGCGGGGGCCAGACCCAGTACTTC